A selection of T cell receptor beta chains follows, all from one sample in a study of T cell changes during pregnancy in multiple sclerosis. Generated by immunoSEQ multiplex PCR, the TCRdb table keeps only in-frame clones and is missing some. Here the sample spans under 90,000 clones, approximately 95% being singletons. The sequences come from peripheral blood, collected in the second trimester of pregnancy. Receptors were obtained from a female donor in good health, enrolled as a control in a pregnancy study. Both conserved end residues are part of each CDR3. A D gene is named only where the DNA matches it firmly. Not every row has a clone size; where given, it reads once, few, many or a size class.

d_gene | j_gene | abundance | v_gene | CDR3aa | CDR3nt
- | TRBJ2-7 | - | TRBV4-1 | CASSQESRGYEQYF | TGCGCCAGCAGCCAAGAAAGCAGGGGCTACGAGCAGTACTTC
- | TRBJ2-2 | - | TRBV5-4 | CASSLMNGGELFF | TGTGCCAGCAGCTTGATGAACGGCGGGGAGCTGTTTTTT
- | TRBJ1-5 | - | TRBV19 | CASSTNPGDRQPQHF | TGTGCCAGTAGTACAAATCCGGGAGACCGTCAGCCCCAGCATTTT
TRBD1 | TRBJ1-2 | - | TRBV27 | CASRGGQGYPNYGYTF | TGTGCCAGCAGAGGGGGACAGGGCTATCCTAACTATGGCTACACCTTC
- | TRBJ2-3 | - | TRBV23-1 | CASSPKGLGTDTQYF | TGCGCCAGCAGTCCCAAGGGGCTGGGCACAGATACGCAGTATTTT
- | TRBJ1-1 | - | TRBV15 | CATSPRTGWGTEAFF | TGTGCCACCAGCCCTCGAACAGGGTGGGGTACTGAAGCTTTCTTT
TRBD2 | TRBJ2-3 | - | TRBV30 | CAWSVELAGGGTQYF | TGTGCCTGGAGTGTCGAACTAGCGGGAGGTGGTACGCAGTATTTT
- | TRBJ1-1 | once | TRBV2 | CASSGGGGGTEAFF | TGTGCCAGCAGTGGCGGGGGGGGAGGCACTGAAGCTTTCTTT
TRBD1 | TRBJ2-3 | - | TRBV28 | CASSAGDRVHSTDTQYF | TGTGCCAGCAGTGCCGGGGACAGGGTTCACTCCACAGATACGCAGTATTTT
TRBD2 | TRBJ2-1 | - | TRBV7-9 | CASSLLLAEYNEQFF | TGTGCCAGCAGCTTACTACTAGCGGAGTACAATGAGCAGTTCTTC
TRBD2 | TRBJ2-3 | - | TRBV5-8 | CASSLGLTSGTDTQYF | TGTGCCAGCAGCTTGGGGCTGACTAGCGGCACAGATACGCAGTATTTT
- | TRBJ2-7 | - | TRBV18 | CASSPPRVGSYEQYF | TGTGCCAGCTCACCACCGAGGGTGGGTTCCTACGAGCAGTACTTC
- | TRBJ2-3 | - | TRBV7-9 | CASSLVIGGTDTQYF | TGTGCCAGCAGCTTAGTGATTGGAGGGACAGATACGCAGTATTTT
TRBD2 | TRBJ2-7 | once | TRBV15 | CATSRDRQREKYF | TGTGCCACCAGCAGAGATCGCCAGCGGGAGAAGTACTTC
TRBD1 | TRBJ1-1 | - | TRBV4-1 | CASSQAVTGKTEAFF | TGCGCCAGCAGCCAAGCGGTGACAGGGAAGACTGAAGCTTTCTTT
- | TRBJ1-1 | - | TRBV30 | CAWRKKSGGGTEAFF | TGTGCCTGGAGGAAGAAGAGTGGGGGGGGCACTGAAGCTTTCTTT
TRBD1 | TRBJ2-3 | - | TRBV5-6 | CASSLGQGTHDTQYF | TGTGCCAGCAGCCTCGGACAGGGAACACATGATACGCAGTATTTT
TRBD1 | TRBJ2-7 | - | TRBV5-1 | CASSSTRRDRAYEQYF | TGCGCCAGCAGCTCGACCCGACGGGACAGGGCCTACGAGCAGTACTTC
- | TRBJ1-5 | - | TRBV5-6 | CASSLGFRVDQPQHF | TGTGCCAGCAGCTTGGGATTCAGGGTGGATCAGCCCCAGCATTTT
TRBD2 | TRBJ2-7 | - | TRBV5-1 | CASSGSGSGNYEQYF | TGCGCCAGCAGCGGTAGCGGGAGCGGGAACTACGAGCAGTACTTC
TRBD2 | TRBJ2-3 | once | TRBV7-9 | CASSVGTSGTDTQYF | TGTGCCAGCAGCGTTGGGACTAGCGGCACAGATACGCAGTATTTT
TRBD1 | TRBJ1-5 | - | TRBV5-4 | CASSSGTGLDQPQHF | TGTGCCAGCAGCTCAGGGACAGGGTTGGATCAGCCCCAGCATTTT
TRBD2 | TRBJ2-3 | - | TRBV6-1 | CASSEAPLLAGGPMGDTQYF | TGTGCCAGCAGTGAAGCGCCCCTTTTGGCGGGAGGGCCGATGGGGGATACGCAGTATTTT
- | TRBJ2-1 | - | TRBV13 | CASSLGQGGINEQFF | TGTGCCAGCAGCCTAGGTCAGGGGGGAATAAATGAGCAGTTCTTC
TRBD2 | TRBJ2-3 | - | TRBV2 | CASSEGHPGLAGRTDTQYF | TGTGCCAGCAGTGAAGGACACCCGGGACTAGCGGGGCGCACAGATACGCAGTATTTT
- | TRBJ2-2 | once | TRBV5-1 | CASSLDREQPGELFF | TGCGCCAGCAGCTTGGACAGGGAACAACCCGGGGAGCTGTTTTTT
- | TRBJ1-4 | - | TRBV5-5 | CASSPQGLSEKLFF | TGTGCCAGCAGCCCTCAGGGGTTGAGCGAAAAACTGTTTTTT
TRBD2 | TRBJ2-1 | - | TRBV9 | CASSMRIGLAGVYNEQFF | TGTGCCAGCAGCATGAGAATAGGACTAGCGGGAGTCTACAATGAGCAGTTCTTC
- | TRBJ2-1 | - | TRBV28 | CASSLGRTYNEQFF | TGTGCCAGCAGTTTGGGGCGCACCTACAATGAGCAGTTCTTC
TRBD1 | TRBJ2-5 | - | TRBV7-2 | CASSLIRPTGMETQYF | TGTGCCAGCAGCTTAATCCGACCGACAGGGATGGAGACCCAGTACTTC
- | TRBJ2-5 | - | TRBV18 | CASSPLLQETQYF | TGTGCCAGCTCACCCTTGCTTCAGGAGACCCAGTACTTC
- | TRBJ1-5 | - | TRBV2 | CASSGAPHVGQHF | TGTGCCAGCAGTGGGGCCCCGCATGTGGGTCAGCATTTT
TRBD2 | TRBJ2-7 | - | TRBV5-4 | CASSLDPSGSPYEQYF | TGTGCCAGCAGCTTGGACCCTAGCGGTTCCCCCTACGAGCAGTACTTC
- | TRBJ2-2 | - | TRBV11-3 | CASSLRAGSSTGELFF | TGTGCCAGCAGCTTAAGGGCGGGGAGTAGCACCGGGGAGCTGTTTTTT
- | TRBJ2-7 | many | TRBV10-3 | CAISEGGWAYEQYF | TGTGCCATCAGTGAAGGGGGTTGGGCCTACGAGCAGTACTTC
TRBD1 | TRBJ1-2 | few | TRBV11-2 | CASSWTGGPNYGYTF | TGTGCCAGCAGCTGGACAGGGGGACCAAACTATGGCTACACCTTC
TRBD2 | TRBJ2-7 | - | TRBV9 | CASSVATASGRAEQYF | TGTGCCAGCAGCGTAGCTACGGCTAGCGGGAGGGCCGAGCAGTACTTC
TRBD2 | TRBJ2-5 | - | TRBV18 | CASSPGLAGLGETQYF | TGTGCCAGCTCACCCGGACTAGCGGGACTGGGAGAGACCCAGTACTTC
- | TRBJ1-1 | - | TRBV6-5 | CASSYGGYTEAFF | TGTGCCAGCAGTTATGGGGGGTACACTGAAGCTTTCTTT
- | TRBJ2-3 | - | TRBV6-5 | CASRRASTDTQYF | TGTGCCAGCAGGCGGGCTAGCACAGATACGCAGTATTTT
TRBD2 | TRBJ2-1 | - | TRBV5-1 | CASSFNSRTSGRGKFF | TGCGCCAGCAGCTTTAATTCTCGGACTAGCGGGAGGGGAAAGTTCTTC
- | TRBJ2-3 | - | TRBV27 | CASKGRGAAGLEGPTDTQYF | TGTGCCAGCAAAGGCCGCGGGGCTGCTGGGTTGGAGGGCCCCACAGATACGCAGTATTTT
- | TRBJ1-6 | - | TRBV20-1 | CSAKGGSPLHF | TGCAGTGCTAAAGGGGGTTCACCCCTCCACTTT
TRBD1 | TRBJ2-7 | - | TRBV6-1 | CASSEERGRNEQYF | TGTGCCAGCAGTGAAGAAAGGGGGCGAAACGAGCAGTACTTC
- | TRBJ2-1 | - | TRBV7-2 | CASSPEGSRRNEQFF | TGTGCCAGCAGCCCAGAGGGTTCCCGTCGGAATGAGCAGTTCTTC
TRBD2 | TRBJ2-3 | - | TRBV19 | CASNLGGANTQYF | TGTGCCAGTAATCTGGGAGGGGCGAATACGCAGTATTTT
TRBD2 | TRBJ2-7 | - | TRBV28 | CASSYSPTSGSYEQYF | TGTGCCAGCAGTTACTCCCCGACTAGCGGTTCCTACGAGCAGTACTTC
TRBD1 | TRBJ2-3 | - | TRBV5-8 | CASSLGQGSDTQYF | TGTGCCAGCAGCTTGGGACAGGGCTCGGATACGCAGTATTTT
TRBD1 | TRBJ2-1 | - | TRBV23-1 | CASSQSDGRGLYNEQFF | TGCGCCAGCAGTCAATCGGACGGCAGGGGGCTCTACAATGAGCAGTTCTTC